This paragraph covers one T cell receptor beta chain sequence. These data are taken from a study of cytomegalovirus exposure and HLA in healthy donors. It was with 60 Vbeta and 13 Jbeta primers that the PCR ran. Sequenced by immunoSEQ multiplex PCR; TCRdb stores in-frame clones only, minus some. The sample contains some 150,000 clones, around 77% of which appear only once. This CDR3 is 13 amino acids long. Germline V CDR1 and CDR2: MDHEN, SYDVKM. Trimming removed 5 bases from V and 3 bases from J, with 10 bases in between. This receptor was taken from a man aged 30 to 45 in good health and CMV-seropositive. What was sequenced was PBMCs. The chain recombines TRBV28 with TRBJ1-1; D is ambiguous. CDR3: CASSPPRYTEAFF. CDR3 DNA: TGTGCCAGCAGTCCCCCTAGATACACTGAAGCTTTCTTT.